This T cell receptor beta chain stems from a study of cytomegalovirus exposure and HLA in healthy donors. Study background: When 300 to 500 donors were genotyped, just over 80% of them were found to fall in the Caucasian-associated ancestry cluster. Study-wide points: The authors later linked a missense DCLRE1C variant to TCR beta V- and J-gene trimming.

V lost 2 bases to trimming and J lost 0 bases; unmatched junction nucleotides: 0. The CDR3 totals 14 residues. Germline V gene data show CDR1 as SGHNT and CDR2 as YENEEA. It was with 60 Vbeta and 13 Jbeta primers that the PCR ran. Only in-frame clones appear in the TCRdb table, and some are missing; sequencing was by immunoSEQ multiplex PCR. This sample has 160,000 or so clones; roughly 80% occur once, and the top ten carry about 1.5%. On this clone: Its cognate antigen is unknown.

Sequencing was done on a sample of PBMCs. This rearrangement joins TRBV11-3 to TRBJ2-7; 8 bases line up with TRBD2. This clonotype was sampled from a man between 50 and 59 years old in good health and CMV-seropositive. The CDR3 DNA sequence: TGTGCCAGCAGCTTAAGCGGGAGCTCCTACGAGCAGTACTTC. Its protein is CASSLSGSSYEQYF.